This T cell receptor beta chain is drawn from a study of T cell changes during pregnancy in multiple sclerosis. Trimming took 2 bases from V and 4 from J, leaving 11 bases between them. CDR3 length: 14 amino acids. Germline CDR1 reads MDHEN; CDR2 reads SYDVKM. The assay was immunoSEQ multiplex PCR, and TCRdb's table has in-frame clones only and misses some. This sample carries over 35,000 clones, roughly 90% of them seen once, and the ten largest clones take 7.8%. The TCR was taken from a female donor with multiple sclerosis, enrolled in a pregnancy study. The chain recombines TRBV28 with TRBJ1-2, with a possible D match to TRBD1 (5 bases). The specimen comprised CD8+ T cells from peripheral blood mononuclear cells, sampled before pregnancy. The CDR3 sequence is CASSLSRDSYGYTF. CDR3 DNA sequence: TGTGCCAGCAGTTTAAGTAGGGACTCCTATGGCTACACCTTC.